This T cell receptor (beta chain) was found in a study of radiotherapy plus CTLA-4 blockade in lung cancer (dated by TCRdb to the late 2010s). Some background on the complete study: Objective responses occurred in 18% of enrolled patients, and around 30% achieved disease control. Findings and caveats that apply to the study as a whole: After treatment with radiotherapy and ipilimumab, TCR clones that originated in tumors expanded in peripheral blood. The strongest predictors of response, as reported, were early dynamic changes in blood T cell clones along with a rise in serum interferon-beta after radiation.

The CDR3, from cysteine to phenylalanine, totals 13 residues. Just the 39-base CDR3 DNA is kept, in frame starting at base 1. V loses 6 bases, J loses 7 bases, and the germline ends lie 15 bases apart. CDR1 and CDR2 are drawn from the germline V gene (reference sequence): MNHEY, SMNVEV. In the case of this clone: Its antigen is still unknown. Nothing much larger sits one base from this clone, and base qualities are not available.

In this study, focal radiation therapy paired with CTLA-4 blockade (ipilimumab) was tested in patients who had chemo-refractory metastatic non-small-cell lung cancer. The protocol used for the library was the immunoSEQ multiplex PCR assay. TCRdb stores this immuneACCESS table with in-frame sequences only. Part of the clones is absent; in the studies checked, under half of the shortfall reflects unresolved V genes, and no reason is known for the rest. The sample has about 85,000 clones on record, around 88% of them singletons. The ten largest clones take up just over 2% of the sample. The receptor comes from a human donor with non-small cell lung cancer who had a partial response to radiotherapy plus ipilimumab. The V and J genes are TRBV27 and TRBJ1-1; possibly the D gene is TRBD1, per 6 matching bases. This material consisted of peripheral blood, taken from a patient treated with radiotherapy plus ipilimumab. The CDR3 loop reads CASSPDRWLEAFF. The DNA sequence reads TGTGCCAGCAGCCCCGACAGGTGGCTTGAAGCTTTCTTT.